In its sample, the clone carrying this T cell receptor (beta chain) was seen once. Profiling relied on immunoSEQ multiplex PCR, and the TCRdb table lists in-frame clones only, not all of them. The sample consists of roughly 130,000 clones, about three quarters of them appearing once. This specimen comes from a study of blood T cell repertoires in COVID-19. The germline V gene encodes CDR1 LNHNV and CDR2 YYDKDF (reference sequence). V was trimmed by 6 bases and J by 5 bases, leaving 19 bases between them. The CDR3 has 16 residues. This receptor was identified in a man older than 75 with acute or convalescent COVID-19. The chain recombines TRBV15 with TRBJ2-2; tentative D call: TRBD2 (6 bases). Sequencing used peripheral blood. The CDR3 here is CATSYPDSGGTGELFF. DNA of the CDR3: TGTGCCACCAGTTACCCCGACAGTGGGGGGACCGGGGAGCTGTTTTTT.